The T cell receptor beta chain under discussion was sequenced for a study of CD8 T cells in Susac syndrome. The sequenced target, TCR beta, came from blood CD8+ and CD4+ T cells. Recently defined diagnostic criteria for definite or probable disease were fulfilled by Susac syndrome patients. Whole-study results and caveats: Acknowledgment was made by the study that its TCR sequencing and HLA analysis involved a relatively small number of individuals.

The RNA, 0.5 to 1 ug, was put through reverse transcription using random hexamers. Amplification of TCR beta CDR3 was carried out by immunoSEQ multiplex PCR, which covered 54 Vbeta and 13 Jbeta segments. MiXCR, applied by TCRdb to the immunoSEQ multiplex PCR reads, yields one record per CDR3 protein. The sample contains 150,000 to 200,000 distinct CDR3 sequences, 94% of which appear only once. The CDR3 sequence is 15 residues long. V was pared by 3 bases and J by 2 bases, with 17 bases between. The V gene's germline CDR1 is DFQATT and CDR2 SNEGSKA (reference sequence). Turning to this clonotype: No antigen is known for it.

This chain links TRBV20-1 with TRBJ2-7; D possibly uses TRBD1 or TRBD2 (7 bases each). Sequencing used CD4+ T cells from PBMCs. The origin of this receptor is a human donor with Susac syndrome. The CDR3 is CSASRGGLVTYEQYF. The DNA of the CDR3 is TGCAGTGCTAGCAGGGGGGGGCTAGTAACCTACGAGCAGTACTTC.